This TCR beta chain was captured in a study of cytomegalovirus exposure and HLA in healthy donors. This clone was picked up a small number of times. The germline V and J ends were trimmed by 0 bases and 4 bases, with 4 bases remaining between them. The CDR3 is 13 residues long. Germline V gene data show CDR1 as SGHNT and CDR2 as YENEEA. PCR amplification relied on 60 Vbeta primers (plus 13 Jbeta primers). The assay was immunoSEQ multiplex PCR, and TCRdb's table has in-frame clones only and misses some. The sample comprises about 96,000 clones, around 79% of which are singletons, and 3% rests with the top ten.

This chain links TRBV11-3 with TRBJ2-1, with D unclear. This sequence was found in a female donor in good health and CMV-seropositive. Sequenced material: PBMCs. The CDR3 DNA reads as TGTGCCAGCAGCTTAGAATATTACAATGAGCAGTTCTTC. Its translation is CASSLEYYNEQFF.